This is a list of T cell receptor beta chains from one sample in a study of shared clonotypes between healthy human individuals. Repertoires were generated with immunoSEQ multiplex PCR, while TCRdb's copy carries only in-frame clones and drops some. The sample has around 580,000 clones, roughly 98% seen once; the top ten hold less than 0.35%. Specimen: naive CD8+ T cells sorted from blood. These receptors all come from a man aged 25-40 years in good health. Each CDR3 is given with its conserved first and last residue. Each record gives: clone size, J gene, D gene, V gene, CDR3 DNA, CDR3 protein. A D gene is named only where the DNA matches it firmly. Clone size, where shown, is once, few, many, or a class for clones that have expanded.

few | TRBJ2-7 | TRBD1 | TRBV11-2 | TGTGCCAGCAGCTTAGAACAGGGGATCTACGAGCAGTACTTC | CASSLEQGIYEQYF
- | TRBJ1-2 | - | TRBV27 | TGTGCCAGCAGTCCCCAATGGGGCCCCTTCGCGAGCTACACCTTC | CASSPQWGPFASYTF
- | TRBJ2-1 | - | TRBV11-1 | TGTGCCAGCAGCTTGAGATACAATGAGCAGTTCTTC | CASSLRYNEQFF
- | TRBJ2-1 | TRBD2 | TRBV15 | TGTGCCACCAGCAGAGTAGCGGGAAACTACAATGAGCAGTTCTTC | CATSRVAGNYNEQFF
- | TRBJ2-1 | - | TRBV2 | TGTGCCAGCCATAGCAAGACCTTTAACAATGAGCAGTTCTTC | CASHSKTFNNEQFF
- | TRBJ2-1 | - | TRBV27 | TGTGCCAGCAGTTTATCACGGAGGAATGAGCAGTTCTTC | CASSLSRRNEQFF
few | TRBJ2-7 | TRBD1 | TRBV4-1 | TGCGCCAGCAGCCCGGGACAGGCCTACGAGCAGTACTTC | CASSPGQAYEQYF
- | TRBJ2-3 | - | TRBV27 | TGTGCCAGCAGTCCGCTGGAGACACGCACAGATACGCAGTATTTT | CASSPLETRTDTQYF
- | TRBJ1-2 | - | TRBV19 | TGTGCCAGTAGTAGCCTCCCTGACTTTCCCTATGGCTACACCTTC | CASSSLPDFPYGYTF
- | TRBJ2-5 | TRBD1 | TRBV10-2 | TGCGCCAGAGAAACAGGGGCTTTGAGAGAGACCCAGTACTTC | CARETGALRETQYF
- | TRBJ2-5 | - | TRBV13 | TGTGCCAGCAGCAATCGCCGAAAGACCCAGTACTTC | CASSNRRKTQYF
- | TRBJ1-1 | TRBD1 | TRBV27 | TGTGAGGGACAGGGTGGGCGGAACACTGAAGCTTTCTTT | CEGQGGRNTEAFF
few | TRBJ2-2 | - | TRBV9 | TGTGCCAGCAGCTCCCGAGGTGGCGGCGGGGAGCTGTTTTTT | CASSSRGGGGELFF
- | TRBJ1-5 | - | TRBV6-6 | TGTGCCAGCAGTTGGCCCCAGCATTTT | CASSWPQHF
- | TRBJ2-7 | - | TRBV11-3 | TGTGCCAGCAGCTCGGCGGGGAGTCCAGAGCAGTACTTC | CASSSAGSPEQYF
- | TRBJ1-4 | - | TRBV30 | TGTGCCTGGAGTGTTCCAGGGAGGTCCGGAAAACTGTTTTTT | CAWSVPGRSGKLFF
- | TRBJ1-3 | - | TRBV6-1 | TGTGCCAGCAGTGGAGTACCCGGAAACACCATATATTTT | CASSGVPGNTIYF
- | TRBJ1-2 | - | TRBV7-9 | TGTGCCAGCAGCTTCGGGGATAACTATGGCTACACCTTC | CASSFGDNYGYTF
- | TRBJ2-1 | TRBD2 | TRBV28 | TGTGCCAGCAGTTTATTGGATAAGGTGGGACTAGCGGGAGTTTATGAGCAGTTCTTC | CASSLLDKVGLAGVYEQFF
- | TRBJ1-1 | - | TRBV5-4 | TGTGCCAGCAGCTTTGGGTCCGGCAACACTGAAGCTTTCTTT | CASSFGSGNTEAFF
once | TRBJ2-1 | TRBD2 | TRBV9 | TGTGCCAGCAGCGTAGTTGCCAGCGGGAGAGGTCATGAGCAGTTCTTC | CASSVVASGRGHEQFF
once | TRBJ2-7 | TRBD2 | TRBV29-1 | TGCAGCGTTCTAACTGGGACTAATCCGTACGAGCAGTACTTC | CSVLTGTNPYEQYF
- | TRBJ2-7 | - | TRBV5-6 | TGTGCCAGCAGCTTGGGTGGGGACTTCTACGAGCAGTACTTC | CASSLGGDFYEQYF
- | TRBJ2-3 | - | TRBV5-1 | TGCGCCAGCAGCTATAGGAGTAGGGGCGTAACAGATACGCAGTATTTT | CASSYRSRGVTDTQYF
- | TRBJ1-1 | - | TRBV4-3 | TGCGCCAGCAGCCAAGAACGGGCAAACACTGAAGCTTTCTTT | CASSQERANTEAFF
- | TRBJ2-7 | - | TRBV6-5 | TGTGCCAGCATCCCCTGGCCGGGAGTGTCCCACGAGCAGTACTTC | CASIPWPGVSHEQYF
- | TRBJ2-3 | - | TRBV13 | TGTGCCAGCAGCCGTGGGGAACAGCGGGCCACAGATACGCAGTATTTT | CASSRGEQRATDTQYF
- | TRBJ2-7 | - | TRBV27 | TGTGCCAGTTCCCCCAGGGTGGTCGAGCAGTACTTC | CASSPRVVEQYF
- | TRBJ2-7 | - | TRBV15 | TGTGCCACCTCATCATCGAGCTACGAGCAGTACTTC | CATSSSSYEQYF
once | TRBJ1-4 | - | TRBV7-9 | TGTGCCAGCAGCCCCGGGACGTGGGGGGAAAAACTGTTTTTT | CASSPGTWGEKLFF
- | TRBJ2-1 | - | TRBV7-7 | TGTGCTAGCAGCCGGGACAACTACAATGAGCAGTTCTTC | CASSRDNYNEQFF
- | TRBJ2-7 | - | TRBV11-1 | TGTGCCAGCAGCTTACTGGCGGACGAGCAGTACTTC | CASSLLADEQYF
once | TRBJ1-1 | - | TRBV29-1 | TGCAGCGACCTATTAGGGGAGAACACTGAAGCTTTCTTT | CSDLLGENTEAFF
- | TRBJ1-1 | TRBD1 | TRBV29-1 | TGCAGCGTTGAAGGGACAGGGGTTGGCACTGAAGCTTTCTTT | CSVEGTGVGTEAFF
- | TRBJ2-1 | - | TRBV4-1 | TGCGCCAGCAGCCAAGACGGGAGTGGTATTCGGACCTACAATGAGCAGTTCTTC | CASSQDGSGIRTYNEQFF
- | TRBJ1-1 | - | TRBV11-3 | TGTGCCAGCAGCCCGCCGGGGGCCCCGAGCACTGAAGCTTTCTTT | CASSPPGAPSTEAFF
- | TRBJ2-1 | TRBD2 | TRBV5-1 | TGCGCCAGCAGCGTAGGACCGGGAGGAGCCTACAATGAGCAGTTCTTC | CASSVGPGGAYNEQFF
- | TRBJ2-7 | TRBD2 | TRBV7-3 | TGTGCCAGCAGCCCGGGACTAGCGGGGGCAAGCCTGTACTTC | CASSPGLAGASLYF
- | TRBJ2-3 | - | TRBV9 | TGTGCCAGCAGCCCAGATAGCGACCCTTCTCACACAGATACGCAGTATTTT | CASSPDSDPSHTDTQYF
- | TRBJ1-3 | - | TRBV9 | TGTGCCAGCAGCGTCCAAGGGACCTCTGGCGGGAGAAACACCATATATTTT | CASSVQGTSGGRNTIYF
- | TRBJ1-2 | TRBD1 | TRBV28 | TGTGCCACGTTATGGACAGGGTTGGACTATGGCTACACCTTC | CATLWTGLDYGYTF
- | TRBJ2-7 | - | TRBV7-3 | TGTGCCAGCAGCTCGCCCACAGCTTCACACTCCTACGAGCAGTACTTC | CASSSPTASHSYEQYF
- | TRBJ2-5 | - | TRBV7-2 | TGTGCCAGCAGCCCCACAAGCGGCAACTCACGGGAGACCCAGTACTTC | CASSPTSGNSRETQYF
- | TRBJ2-1 | TRBD2 | TRBV27 | TGTGCCAGCAGTGTAGGGACTAGCGGGAGGAATGAGCAGTTCTTC | CASSVGTSGRNEQFF
- | TRBJ2-7 | - | TRBV10-3 | TGTGCCATCAGTGAAACAGGGAGCTACGAGCAGTACTTC | CAISETGSYEQYF